The 5 T cell receptor beta chains below come from one sample, sequenced in a study of early T cells in non-severe SARS-CoV-2 infection. From the 5' RACE reads, TCRdb called clonotypes with MiXCR, one entry per CDR3 protein. Of tens of thousands of distinct CDR3 sequences listed, about 5% are singletons. Material: whole blood. Receptors originate from an adult who was a healthcare worker with PCR-confirmed SARS-CoV-2 infection or an uninfected control (not recorded which).

Only a few counts were recorded for this clonotype. J is TRBJ2-5 and V is TRBV20-1, with a possible D match to TRBD1 (6 bases). Trimming left V 4 bases short and J 5 bases short, with 11 bases between. Germline CDR1 and CDR2: DFQATT and SNEGSKA (reference sequence). This CDR3 has 12 amino acids. Written as DNA, the CDR3 is TGCAGTGCTAAAGGGACAACGGAGACCCAGTACTTC. This sequence encodes CSAKGTTETQYF.

This chain joins TRBV13 and TRBJ2-1; tentatively, D is TRBD2 (5 bases). Trimming shortened V by 6 bases and J by 8 bases, and 20 bases separated the two germline ends. From germline, CDR1 is PRHDT and CDR2 FYEKMQ (reference sequence). The CDR3 is 15 residues long. The CDR3: CASRNPSGFSYEQFF. CDR3 DNA sequence: TGTGCCAGCAGAAACCCTTCGGGGTTCTCGTATGAGCAGTTCTTC.

There are a few counts of this clonotype. The J gene is TRBJ2-1, the V gene TRBV11-2; 8 positions match TRBD2. The CDR3 consists of 17 residues. V trimming: 1 base; J trimming: 7 bases; junction bases outside the gene matches: 12. Germline V gives CDR1 SGHAT, CDR2 FQNNGV. The DNA of the CDR3 is TGTGCCAGCAGCTTAGTCGGGATTCTAGCGGGTTTAAATGAGCAGTTCTTC. Its translation: CASSLVGILAGLNEQFF.

There are many counts of this clonotype. The chain is built from TRBV7-9 and TRBJ2-7; 10 positions match TRBD1. The CDR3 loop spans 17 amino acids. Germline V gives CDR1 SEHNR, CDR2 FQNEAQ (reference sequence). J was trimmed by 4 bases and V by 5 bases; bases with no gene match: 14. CDR3 sequence: CASSPGTGVLWVYEQYF. The CDR3 bases are TGTGCCAGCAGCCCCGGGACAGGGGTCTTATGGGTGTACGAGCAGTACTTC. The variable domain in full, with the rest retrieved from reference TRBV7-9 and TRBJ2-7, is DTGVSQNPRHKITKRGQNVTFRCDPISEHNRLYWYRQTLGQGPEFLTYFQNEAQLEKSRLLSDRFSAERPKGSFSTLEIQRTEQGDSAMYLCASSPGTGVLWVYEQYFGPGTRLTVT.

This clonotype was seen many times. Here the CDR3 reads CASGVSTDTQYF. The DNA of the CDR3 is TGTGCCAGTGGGGTGAGCACAGATACGCAGTATTTT. The rearrangement uses TRBV25-1 and TRBJ2-3, with D unclear. The CDR3 loop spans 12 amino acids. CDR1 MGHDK and CDR2 SYGVNS come from the germline V gene. V lost 9 bases to trimming and J lost 0 bases, with 7 bases between them. Using reference TRBV25-1 and TRBJ2-3 for the parts outside the CDR3, the full variable domain is EADIYQTPRYLVIGTGKKITLECSQTMGHDKMYWYQQDPGMELHLIHYSYGVNSTEKGDLSSESTVSRIRTEHFPLTLESARPSHTSQYLCASGVSTDTQYFGPGTRLTVL.